This T cell receptor beta chain is from a study of beta chain features in type 1 diabetes. The investigators reverse transcribed all of the isolated RNA, so they sequenced expressed TCRB transcripts. Method: immunoSEQ multiplex PCR; TCRdb's copy keeps in-frame clones and lacks some. The sample carries about 290,000 clones, 8% recorded once. Germline loops: CDR1 SGDLS, CDR2 YYNGEE. The CDR3 is 15 amino acids. V dropped 3 bases and J dropped 7; count of bases not matched to a gene: 7. The TCR sequence derives from a woman under 30 in good health. The sequenced sample consisted of central memory CD4+ T cells from blood. The rearrangement joins TRBV9 to TRBJ2-2; TRBD1 matches at 9 bases. This chain's CDR3 is CASSERDRAVGELFF. CDR3 in DNA: TGTGCCAGCAGCGAACGGGACAGGGCAGTCGGGGAGCTGTTTTTT.